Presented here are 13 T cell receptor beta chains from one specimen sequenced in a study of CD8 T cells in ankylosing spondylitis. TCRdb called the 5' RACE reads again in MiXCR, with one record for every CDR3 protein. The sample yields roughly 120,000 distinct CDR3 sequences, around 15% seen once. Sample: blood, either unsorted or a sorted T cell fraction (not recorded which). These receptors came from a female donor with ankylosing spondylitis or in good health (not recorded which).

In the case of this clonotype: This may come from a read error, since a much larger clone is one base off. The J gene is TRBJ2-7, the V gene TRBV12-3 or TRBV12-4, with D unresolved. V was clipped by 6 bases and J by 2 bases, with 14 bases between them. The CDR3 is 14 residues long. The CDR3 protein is CASRAHPQTYEQYF. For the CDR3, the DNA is TGTGCCAGCAGGGCACATCCACAGACCTACGAGCAGTACTTC.

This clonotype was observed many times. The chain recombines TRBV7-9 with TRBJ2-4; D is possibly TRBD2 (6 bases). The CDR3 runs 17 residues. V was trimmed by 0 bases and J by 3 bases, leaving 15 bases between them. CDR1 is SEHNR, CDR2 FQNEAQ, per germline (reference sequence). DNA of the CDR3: TGTGCCAGCAGCTTAGCAGACCGGAGGGTGGTCAAAAACATTCAGTACTTC. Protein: CASSLADRRVVKNIQYF.

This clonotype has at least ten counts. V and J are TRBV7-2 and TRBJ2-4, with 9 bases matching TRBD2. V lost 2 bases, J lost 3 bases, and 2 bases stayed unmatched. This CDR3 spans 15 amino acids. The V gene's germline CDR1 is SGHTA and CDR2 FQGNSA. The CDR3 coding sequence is TGTGCCAGCAGCTTAACGACTAGCGGCAAAAACATTCAGTACTTC. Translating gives CASSLTTSGKNIQYF.

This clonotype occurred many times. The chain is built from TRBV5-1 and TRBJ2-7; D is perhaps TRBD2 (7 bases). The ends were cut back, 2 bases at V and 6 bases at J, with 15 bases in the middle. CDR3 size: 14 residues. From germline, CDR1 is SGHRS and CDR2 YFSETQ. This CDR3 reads CASSLTGGAIEQYF. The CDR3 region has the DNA TGCGCCAGCAGCTTAACTGGGGGGGCCATCGAGCAGTACTTC.

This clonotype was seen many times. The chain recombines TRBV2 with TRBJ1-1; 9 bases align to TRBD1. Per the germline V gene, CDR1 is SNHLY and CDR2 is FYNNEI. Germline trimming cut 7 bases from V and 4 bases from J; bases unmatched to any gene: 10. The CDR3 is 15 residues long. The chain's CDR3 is CASTETQTGGTEAFF. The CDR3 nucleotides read TGTGCCAGCACCGAAACCCAGACAGGGGGCACTGAAGCTTTCTTT.

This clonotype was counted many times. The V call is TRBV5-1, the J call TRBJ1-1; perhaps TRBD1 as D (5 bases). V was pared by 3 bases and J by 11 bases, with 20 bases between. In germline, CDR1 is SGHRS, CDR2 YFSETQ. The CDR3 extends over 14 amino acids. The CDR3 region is CASSSGPGLQTAFF. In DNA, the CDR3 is TGCGCCAGCAGCTCAGGGCCTGGGCTGCAAACGGCTTTCTTT.

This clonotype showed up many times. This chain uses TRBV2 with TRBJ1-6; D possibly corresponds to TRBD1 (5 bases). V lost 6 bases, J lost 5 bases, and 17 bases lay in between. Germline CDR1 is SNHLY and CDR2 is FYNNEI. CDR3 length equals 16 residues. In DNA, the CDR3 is TGTGCCAGCAGGTGGGGACCGGGAGAGGATAATTCACCCCTCCACTTT. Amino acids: CASRWGPGEDNSPLHF.

The CDR3 here is CASSAGAVAFF. For the CDR3, the DNA is TGCGCCAGCAGCGCGGGCGCGGTGGCTTTCTTT. This chain joins TRBV5-1 and TRBJ1-1; D is uncertain. Germline CDR1 and CDR2: SGHRS and YFSETQ. V shed 4 bases and J shed 11 bases, with 12 bases lying between them. This CDR3 comprises 11 residues.

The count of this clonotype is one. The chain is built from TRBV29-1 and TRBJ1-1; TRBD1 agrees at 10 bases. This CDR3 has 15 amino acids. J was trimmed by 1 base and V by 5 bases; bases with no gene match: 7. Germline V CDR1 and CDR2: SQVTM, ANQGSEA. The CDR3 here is CSVPGQGYGNTEAFF. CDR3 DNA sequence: TGCAGCGTTCCGGGACAGGGGTACGGGAACACTGAAGCTTTCTTT.

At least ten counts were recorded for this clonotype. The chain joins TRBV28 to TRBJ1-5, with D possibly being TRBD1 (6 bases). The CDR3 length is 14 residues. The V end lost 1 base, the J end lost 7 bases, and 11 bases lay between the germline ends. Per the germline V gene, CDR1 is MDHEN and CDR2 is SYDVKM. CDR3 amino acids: CASSLSGARQPQHF. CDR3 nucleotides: TGTGCCAGCAGTTTATCGGGGGCACGGCAGCCCCAGCATTTT. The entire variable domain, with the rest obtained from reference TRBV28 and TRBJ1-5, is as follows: DVKVTQSSRYLVKRTGEKVFLECVQDMDHENMFWYRQDPGLGLRLIYFSYDVKMKEKGDIPEGYSVSREKKERFSLILESASTNQTSMYLCASSLSGARQPQHFGDGTRLSIL.

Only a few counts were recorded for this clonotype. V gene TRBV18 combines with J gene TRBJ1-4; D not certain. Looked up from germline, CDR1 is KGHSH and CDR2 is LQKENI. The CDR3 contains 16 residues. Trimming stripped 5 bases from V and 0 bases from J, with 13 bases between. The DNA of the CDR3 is TGTGCCAGCTCAGCCCCTTGGACCTCAACTAATGAAAAACTGTTTTTT. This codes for CASSAPWTSTNEKLFF.

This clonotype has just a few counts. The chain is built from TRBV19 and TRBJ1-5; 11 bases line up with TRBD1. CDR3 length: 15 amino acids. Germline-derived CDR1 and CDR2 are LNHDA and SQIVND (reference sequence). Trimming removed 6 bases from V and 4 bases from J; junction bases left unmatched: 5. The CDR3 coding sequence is TGTGCCAGTAGGAGGACAGGGGGCGATAATCAGCCCCAGCATTTT. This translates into CASRRTGGDNQPQHF.

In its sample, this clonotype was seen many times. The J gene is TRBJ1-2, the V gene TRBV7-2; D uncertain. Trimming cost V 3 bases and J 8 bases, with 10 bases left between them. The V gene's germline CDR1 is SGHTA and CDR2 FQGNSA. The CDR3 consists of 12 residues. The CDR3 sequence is CASSFREDGYTF. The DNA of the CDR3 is TGTGCCAGCAGCTTCCGGGAGGACGGCTACACCTTC.